This T cell receptor beta chain derives from a study of blood T cells in healthy people across ages. Study-wide background: For every two T cells, template switching captured about one barcoded beta molecule. Study-level results: There was no known CMV status for donors, so expanded clonotype changes were possibly confounded. Age brought a roughly linear fall in TCR beta diversity measured per million T cells.

This clonotype was seen ten or more times. What it recognizes is unknown. There are 17 residues in the CDR3. The V gene's germline CDR1 is SGHDT and CDR2 YYEEEE. Deletions cut 4 bases from V and 3 bases from J, with 23 bases between. Then a second PCR, running roughly 6 to 11 cycles, was carried out with a sample-barcoded 5' primer and a J-beta primer mix. TCRdb re-analysed the 5' RACE reads in MiXCR, keeping a single row per CDR3 protein. The table has more than 800,000 distinct CDR3 sequences, 29% seen once; the top ten hold around 16%. This chain connects TRBV5-6 to TRBJ2-7; a possible D gene is TRBD1 (6 bases). The receptor comes from a woman of 80 years or more in good health. The specimen sequenced was blood. CDR3: CASSTTQGVVPIYEQYF. CDR3 coding DNA: TGTGCCAGCAGCACAACACAGGGCGTCGTCCCTATCTACGAGCAGTACTTC.